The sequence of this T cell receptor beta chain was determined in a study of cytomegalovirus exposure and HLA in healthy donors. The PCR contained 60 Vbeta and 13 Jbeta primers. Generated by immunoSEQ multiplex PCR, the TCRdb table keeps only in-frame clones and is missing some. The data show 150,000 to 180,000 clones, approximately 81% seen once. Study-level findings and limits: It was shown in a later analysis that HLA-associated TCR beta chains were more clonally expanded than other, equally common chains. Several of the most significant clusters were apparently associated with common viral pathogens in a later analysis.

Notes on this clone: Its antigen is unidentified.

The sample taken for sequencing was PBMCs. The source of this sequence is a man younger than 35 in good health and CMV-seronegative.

The CDR3 loop is CASSRPGLADLGTNVLTF. The CDR3, as DNA: TGTGCCAGCAGCCGCCCAGGACTAGCGGATCTGGGGACCAACGTCCTGACTTTC. This chain connects TRBV7-8 to TRBJ2-6; TRBD2 agrees at 10 bases. The V gene's germline CDR1 is SGHVS and CDR2 FQNEAQ. V dropped 5 bases and J dropped 8; count of bases not matched to a gene: 15. This CDR3 region has 18 residues.